The rows below give T cell receptor beta chains drawn from one sample of a study of Ad26.COV2.S vaccination and SARS-CoV-2 variants. The protocol was immunoSEQ multiplex PCR, while the TCRdb copy is restricted to in-frame clones and leaves out a portion. This table has 440,000 or so clones, about nine tenths appearing once. The source was peripheral blood, collected in a trial of Ad26.COV2.S vaccine versus placebo. The source of these receptors is a person aged 18-60 years who received the Ad26.COV2.S COVID-19 vaccine or a placebo. Both conserved end residues are part of each CDR3. The D gene is left open where the match is weak. Where a row states a size, it is once, few, many or the class of an expanded clone; other rows omit it.

j_call	d_call	clone_size	v_call	cdr3_aa	cdr3_nt
TRBJ1-2	.	.	TRBV3-1/TRBV3-2	CASSQDGLTALGYGYTF	TGTGCCAGCAGCCAAGATGGGCTCACAGCCCTCGGTTATGGCTACACCTTC
TRBJ2-6	.	.	TRBV15	CATSRGLPSGANVLTF	TGTGCCACCAGCAGAGGACTGCCCTCTGGGGCCAACGTCCTGACTTTC
TRBJ1-4	TRBD1	.	TRBV6-5	CANSGQGATNEKLFF	TGTGCCAACTCCGGACAGGGCGCAACTAATGAAAAACTGTTTTTT
TRBJ1-5	.	.	TRBV15	CATSRDGGAHQPQHF	TGTGCCACCAGCAGAGATGGGGGGGCCCACCAGCCCCAGCATTTT
TRBJ1-2	TRBD1	.	TRBV30	CAWGTPGQGPNYGYTF	TGTGCCTGGGGTACTCCGGGACAGGGCCCTAACTATGGCTACACCTTC
TRBJ1-6	.	once	TRBV7-2	CASTLDQGRVSGYNSPLHF	TGTGCCAGCACCCTGGACCAGGGGAGGGTTTCGGGGTATAATTCACCCCTCCACTTT
TRBJ1-1	.	.	TRBV14	CASSPWGGAEAFF	TGTGCCAGCAGCCCTTGGGGAGGGGCTGAAGCTTTCTTT
TRBJ1-2	TRBD1	once	TRBV28	CASSSTGALGYTF	TGTGCCAGCAGCTCGACAGGGGCTTTGGGCTACACCTTC
TRBJ2-4	.	.	TRBV28	CASSFSRGAKNIQYF	TGTGCCAGCAGTTTTAGTAGGGGGGCCAAAAACATTCAGTACTTC
TRBJ2-1	TRBD2	few	TRBV12-3/TRBV12-4	CASSLSDGGAEFF	TGTGCCAGCAGTTTATCTGACGGGGGGGCCGAGTTCTTC
TRBJ2-3	TRBD2	.	TRBV2	CASRGTSGEDTQYF	TGTGCCAGCAGGGGGACTAGCGGGGAGGATACGCAGTATTTT
TRBJ2-7	.	.	TRBV15	CATSRAQGTEQYF	TGTGCCACCAGCAGAGCACAGGGAACCGAGCAGTACTTC
TRBJ2-2	.	.	TRBV7-9	CASSRTDTMGELFF	TGTGCCAGCAGCAGGACAGATACTATGGGGGAGCTGTTTTTT
TRBJ2-2	.	.	TRBV10-3	CAISEFDQANTGELFF	TGTGCCATCAGTGAGTTCGACCAAGCGAACACCGGGGAGCTGTTTTTT
TRBJ2-5	.	.	TRBV7-9	CASSLDPTYF	TGTGCCAGCAGCTTAGATCCCACGTACTTC
TRBJ2-7	TRBD1	.	TRBV19	CASSTRTGFYEQYF	TGTGCCAGTAGTACCCGGACAGGGTTCTACGAGCAGTACTTC
TRBJ2-1	.	.	TRBV7-9	CASSPISYNEQFF	TGTGCCAGCAGCCCCATCTCCTACAATGAGCAGTTCTTC
TRBJ2-7	TRBD2	.	TRBV18	CASSRQRESSYEQYF	TGTGCCAGCTCACGACAGCGGGAAAGCTCCTACGAGCAGTACTTC
TRBJ2-7	TRBD2	.	TRBV5-5	CASSLTSGGNYEQYF	TGTGCCAGCAGCTTGACTAGCGGGGGTAACTACGAGCAGTACTTC
TRBJ2-1	TRBD2	.	TRBV19	CASSFHSGGAVNEQFF	TGTGCCAGTAGTTTTCATAGCGGGGGGGCCGTCAATGAGCAGTTCTTC
TRBJ1-1	TRBD1	.	TRBV3-1/TRBV3-2	CASSPAVTPGGTEAFF	TGTGCCAGCAGCCCCGCCGTCACCCCAGGGGGCACTGAAGCTTTCTTT
TRBJ1-1	.	once	TRBV2	CASPDRREAFF	TGTGCCAGCCCCGACAGGAGAGAAGCTTTCTTT
TRBJ1-1	TRBD1	.	TRBV27	CASRRNGQGTEAFF	TGTGCCAGCAGACGTAACGGACAGGGCACTGAAGCTTTCTTT
TRBJ1-1	.	.	TRBV19	CASSIGGMRITEAFF	TGTGCCAGTAGTATAGGGGGAATGAGGATCACTGAAGCTTTCTTT
TRBJ1-1	.	once	TRBV27	CASSPIPGNTEAFF	TGTGCCAGCAGCCCCATCCCGGGTAACACTGAAGCTTTCTTT
TRBJ2-1	.	few	TRBV5-4	CASSFTGTLGEQFF	TGTGCCAGCAGCTTCACCGGGACCCTTGGCGAGCAGTTCTTC
TRBJ2-1	.	.	TRBV4-1	CASSQAAGSGNEQFF	TGCGCCAGCAGCCAAGCAGCGGGTAGCGGCAATGAGCAGTTCTTC
TRBJ2-2	TRBD1	.	TRBV10-1	CASSESGTGGFTGELFF	TGCGCCAGCAGTGAGTCCGGGACAGGGGGTTTTACCGGGGAGCTGTTTTTT
TRBJ2-1	.	.	TRBV6-5	CASSYSIGDGYNEQFF	TGTGCCAGCAGTTACTCGATTGGGGATGGGTACAATGAGCAGTTCTTC
TRBJ1-2	TRBD1	.	TRBV19	CASSSGTGVHGYTF	TGTGCCAGTAGTTCCGGGACAGGGGTTCATGGCTACACCTTC
TRBJ2-1	TRBD1	once	TRBV3-1/TRBV3-2	CASSSTGGPGNEQFF	TGTGCCAGCAGCTCAACAGGGGGCCCTGGCAATGAGCAGTTCTTC
TRBJ1-5	TRBD1	.	TRBV7-2	CASSPGTGNQPQHF	TGTGCCAGCAGCCCTGGGACAGGCAATCAGCCCCAGCATTTT
TRBJ1-3	.	.	TRBV19	CASSEGIVSGNTIYF	TGTGCCAGTAGCGAAGGGATCGTCTCTGGAAACACCATATATTTT
TRBJ1-1	.	.	TRBV7-9	CASSSTRTGKNTEAFF	TGTGCCAGCAGCTCAACCAGGACGGGGAAGAACACTGAAGCTTTCTTT
TRBJ1-1	.	.	TRBV30	CAWSGQVAGSAFF	TGTGCCTGGAGTGGCCAGGTGGCTGGTTCAGCTTTCTTT
TRBJ1-2	.	.	TRBV30	CAWSREPNYGYTF	TGTGCCTGGAGTAGGGAGCCTAACTATGGCTACACCTTC
TRBJ2-7	.	.	TRBV27	CASSLRGNSYEQYF	TGTGCCAGCAGTTTAAGAGGGAACTCCTACGAGCAGTACTTC
TRBJ2-2	TRBD1	.	TRBV7-7	CASSLGGGGELFF	TGTGCTAGCAGCTTAGGGGGCGGCGGGGAGCTGTTTTTT
TRBJ1-3	.	.	TRBV28	CATGRTGSGNTIYF	TGTGCCACCGGACGCACCGGCTCTGGAAACACCATATATTTT
TRBJ2-5	.	.	TRBV7-9	CASSFRAGQETQYF	TGTGCCAGCAGCTTTAGGGCCGGGCAAGAGACCCAGTACTTC